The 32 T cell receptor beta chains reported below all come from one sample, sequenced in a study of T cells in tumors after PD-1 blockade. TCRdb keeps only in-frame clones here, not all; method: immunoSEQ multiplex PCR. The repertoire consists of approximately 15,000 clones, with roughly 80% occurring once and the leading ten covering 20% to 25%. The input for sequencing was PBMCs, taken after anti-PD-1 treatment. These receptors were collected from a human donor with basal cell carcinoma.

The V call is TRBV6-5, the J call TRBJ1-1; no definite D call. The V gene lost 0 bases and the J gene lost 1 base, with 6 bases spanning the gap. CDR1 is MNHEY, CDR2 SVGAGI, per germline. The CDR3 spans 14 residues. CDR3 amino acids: CASSYSAGNTEAFF. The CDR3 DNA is TGTGCCAGCAGTTACTCAGCCGGGAACACTGAAGCTTTCTTT.

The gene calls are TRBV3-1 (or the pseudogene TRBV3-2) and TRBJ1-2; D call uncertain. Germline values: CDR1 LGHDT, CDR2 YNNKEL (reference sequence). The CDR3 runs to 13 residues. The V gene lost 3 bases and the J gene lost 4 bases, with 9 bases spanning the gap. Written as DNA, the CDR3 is TGTGCCAGCAGCCAGAGAACCCTCTATGGCTACACCTTC. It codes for CASSQRTLYGYTF.

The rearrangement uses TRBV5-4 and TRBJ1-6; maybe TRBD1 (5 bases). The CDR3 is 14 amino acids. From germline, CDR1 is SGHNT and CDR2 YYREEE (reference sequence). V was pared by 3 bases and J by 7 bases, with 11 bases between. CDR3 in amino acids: CASSSEGLNSPLHF. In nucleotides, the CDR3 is TGTGCCAGCAGCTCGGAGGGGCTCAATTCACCCCTCCACTTT.

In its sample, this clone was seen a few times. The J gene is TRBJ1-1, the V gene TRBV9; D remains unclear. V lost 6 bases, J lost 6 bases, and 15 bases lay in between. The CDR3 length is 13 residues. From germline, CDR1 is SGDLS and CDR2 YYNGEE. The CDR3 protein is CASTRSIRSEAFF. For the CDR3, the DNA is TGTGCCAGCACCCGTAGTATACGGTCTGAAGCTTTCTTT.

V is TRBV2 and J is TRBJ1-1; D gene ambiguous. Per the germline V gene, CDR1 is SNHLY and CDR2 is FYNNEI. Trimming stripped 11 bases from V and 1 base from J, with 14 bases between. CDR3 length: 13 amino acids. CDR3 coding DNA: TGTGCCTCGTGTTGGGATCCGAACACTGAAGCTTTCTTT. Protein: CASCWDPNTEAFF.

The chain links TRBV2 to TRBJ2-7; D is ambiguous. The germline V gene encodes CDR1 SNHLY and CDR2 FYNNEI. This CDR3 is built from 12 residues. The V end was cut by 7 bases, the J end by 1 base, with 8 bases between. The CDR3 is CASKGDSYEQYF. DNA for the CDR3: TGTGCCAGCAAGGGTGATTCCTACGAGCAGTACTTC.

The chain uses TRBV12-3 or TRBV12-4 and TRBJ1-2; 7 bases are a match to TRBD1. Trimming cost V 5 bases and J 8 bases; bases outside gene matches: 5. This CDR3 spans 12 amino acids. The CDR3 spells CASSTGEGGYTF. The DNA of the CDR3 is TGTGCCAGCAGTACAGGGGAGGGAGGCTACACCTTC.

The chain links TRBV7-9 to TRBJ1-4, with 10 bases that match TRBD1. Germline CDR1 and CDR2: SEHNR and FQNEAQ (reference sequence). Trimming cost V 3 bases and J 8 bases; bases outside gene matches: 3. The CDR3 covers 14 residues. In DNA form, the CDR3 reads TGTGCCAGCAGCTTTCCGGGACAGGGGGAAAAACTGTTTTTT. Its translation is CASSFPGQGEKLFF.

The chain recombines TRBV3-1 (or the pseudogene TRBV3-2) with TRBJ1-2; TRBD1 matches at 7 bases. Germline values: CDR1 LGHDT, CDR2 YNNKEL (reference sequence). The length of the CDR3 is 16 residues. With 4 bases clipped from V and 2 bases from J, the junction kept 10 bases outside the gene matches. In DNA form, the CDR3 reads TGTGCCAGCAGCCGACCGGGACAGAAGAAGAACTATGGCTACACCTTC. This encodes CASSRPGQKKNYGYTF.

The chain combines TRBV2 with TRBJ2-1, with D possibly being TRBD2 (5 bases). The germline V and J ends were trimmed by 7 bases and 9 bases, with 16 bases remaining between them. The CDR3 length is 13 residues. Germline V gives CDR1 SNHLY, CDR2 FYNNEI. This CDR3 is CASKQTILGEQFF. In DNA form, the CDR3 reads TGTGCCAGCAAACAGACTATCTTGGGTGAGCAGTTCTTC. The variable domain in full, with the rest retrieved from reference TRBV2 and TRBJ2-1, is EPEVTQTPSHQVTQMGQEVILRCVPISNHLYFYWYRQILGQKVEFLVSFYNNEISEKSEIFDDQFSVERPDGSNFTLKIRSTKLEDSAMYFCASKQTILGEQFFGPGTRLTVL.

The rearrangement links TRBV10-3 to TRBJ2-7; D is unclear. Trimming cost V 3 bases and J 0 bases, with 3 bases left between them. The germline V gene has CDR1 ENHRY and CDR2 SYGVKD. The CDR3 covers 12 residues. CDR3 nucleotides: TGTGCCATCAGTGACACCTCCTACGAGCAGTACTTC. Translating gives CAISDTSYEQYF.

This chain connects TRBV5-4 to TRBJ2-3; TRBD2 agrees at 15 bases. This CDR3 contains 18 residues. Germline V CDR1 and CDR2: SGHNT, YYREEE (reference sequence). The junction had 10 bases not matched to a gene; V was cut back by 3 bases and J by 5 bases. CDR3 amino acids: CASSSPGLAGGSQDTQYF. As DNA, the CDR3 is TGTGCCAGCAGCTCACCGGGACTAGCGGGGGGTTCCCAAGATACGCAGTATTTT.

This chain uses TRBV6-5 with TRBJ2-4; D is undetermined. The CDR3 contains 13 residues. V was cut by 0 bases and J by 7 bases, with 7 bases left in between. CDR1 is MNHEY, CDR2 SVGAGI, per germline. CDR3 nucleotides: TGTGCCAGCAGTTACTCACCGGGTAACATTCAGTACTTC. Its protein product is CASSYSPGNIQYF.

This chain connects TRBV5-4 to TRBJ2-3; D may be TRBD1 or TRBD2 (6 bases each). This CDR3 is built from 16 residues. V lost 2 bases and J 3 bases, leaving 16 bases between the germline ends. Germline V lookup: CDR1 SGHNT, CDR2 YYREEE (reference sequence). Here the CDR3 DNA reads TGTGCCAGCAGCTTTGGGACTTCAGGGGAAACAGATACGCAGTATTTT. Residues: CASSFGTSGETDTQYF.

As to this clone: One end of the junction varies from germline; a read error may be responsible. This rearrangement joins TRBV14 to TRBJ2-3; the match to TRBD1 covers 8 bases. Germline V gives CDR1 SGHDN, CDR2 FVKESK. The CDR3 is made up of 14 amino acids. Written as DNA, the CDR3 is TGTGCCGGCAGCCGGACAGGGACCACAGATACGCAGTATTTT. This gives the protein CAGSRTGTTDTQYF. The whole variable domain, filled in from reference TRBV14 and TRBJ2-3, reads EAGVTQFPSHSVIEKGQTVTLRCDPISGHDNLYWYRRVMGKEIKFLLHFVKESKQDESGMPNNRFLAERTGGTYSTLKVQPAELEDSGVYFCAGSRTGTTDTQYFGPGTRLTVL.

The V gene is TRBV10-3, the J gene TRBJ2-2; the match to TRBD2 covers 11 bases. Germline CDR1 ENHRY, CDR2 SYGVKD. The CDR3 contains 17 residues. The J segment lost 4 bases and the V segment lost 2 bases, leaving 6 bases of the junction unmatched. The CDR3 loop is CAISEIAGGQGTGELFF. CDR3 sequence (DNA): TGTGCCATCAGTGAGATAGCGGGAGGGCAGGGCACCGGGGAGCTGTTTTTT.

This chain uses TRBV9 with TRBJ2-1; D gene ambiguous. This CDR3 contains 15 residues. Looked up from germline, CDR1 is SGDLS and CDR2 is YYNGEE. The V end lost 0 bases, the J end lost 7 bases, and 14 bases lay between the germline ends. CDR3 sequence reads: CASSVAYGSGNEQFF. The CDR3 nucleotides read TGTGCCAGCAGCGTAGCTTACGGGTCTGGGAATGAGCAGTTCTTC.

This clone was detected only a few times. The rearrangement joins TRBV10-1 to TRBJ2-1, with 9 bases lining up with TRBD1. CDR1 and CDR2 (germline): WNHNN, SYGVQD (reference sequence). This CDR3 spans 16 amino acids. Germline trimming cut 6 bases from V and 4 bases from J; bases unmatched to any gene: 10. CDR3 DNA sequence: TGCGCCAGCAGCTCATCCGACAGGGGGGCTTACAATGAGCAGTTCTTC. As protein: CASSSSDRGAYNEQFF.

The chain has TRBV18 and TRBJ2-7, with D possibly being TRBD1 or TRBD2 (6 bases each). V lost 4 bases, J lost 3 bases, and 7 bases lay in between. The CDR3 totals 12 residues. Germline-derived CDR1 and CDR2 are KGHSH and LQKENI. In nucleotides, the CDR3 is TGTGCCAGCTCACAGGGGGGCTACGAGCAGTACTTC. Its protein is CASSQGGYEQYF.

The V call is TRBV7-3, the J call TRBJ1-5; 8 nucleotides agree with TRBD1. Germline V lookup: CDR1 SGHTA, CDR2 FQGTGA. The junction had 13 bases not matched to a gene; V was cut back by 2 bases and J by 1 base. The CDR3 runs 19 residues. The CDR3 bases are TGTGCCAGCAGCTTAGGACAGGGAGGCTTTTTAAACAGCAATCAGCCCCAGCATTTT. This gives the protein CASSLGQGGFLNSNQPQHF.

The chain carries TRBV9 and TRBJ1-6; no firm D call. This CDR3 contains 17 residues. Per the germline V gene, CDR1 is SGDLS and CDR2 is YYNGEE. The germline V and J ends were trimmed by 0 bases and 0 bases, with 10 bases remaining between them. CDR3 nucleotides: TGTGCCAGCAGCGTAGGGTCACAGCTCTCCTATAATTCACCCCTCCACTTT. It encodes CASSVGSQLSYNSPLHF. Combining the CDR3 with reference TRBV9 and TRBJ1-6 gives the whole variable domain DSGVTQTPKHLITATGQRVTLRCSPRSGDLSVYWYQQSLDQGLQFLIQYYNGEERAKGNILERFSAQQFPDLHSELNLSSLELGDSALYFCASSVGSQLSYNSPLHFGNGTRLTVT.

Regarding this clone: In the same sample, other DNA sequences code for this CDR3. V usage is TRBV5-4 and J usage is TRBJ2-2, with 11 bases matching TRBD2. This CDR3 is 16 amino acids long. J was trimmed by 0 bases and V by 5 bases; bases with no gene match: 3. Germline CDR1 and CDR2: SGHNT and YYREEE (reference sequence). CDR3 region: CASSPLAGANTGELFF. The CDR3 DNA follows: TGTGCCAGCAGTCCACTAGCGGGAGCGAACACCGGGGAGCTGTTTTTT.

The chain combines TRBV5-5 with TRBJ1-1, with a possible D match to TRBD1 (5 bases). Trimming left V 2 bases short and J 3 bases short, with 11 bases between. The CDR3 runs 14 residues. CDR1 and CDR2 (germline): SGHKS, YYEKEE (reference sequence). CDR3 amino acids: CASSFRASHTEAFF. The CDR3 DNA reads TGTGCCAGCAGCTTCAGGGCGTCGCACACTGAAGCTTTCTTT.

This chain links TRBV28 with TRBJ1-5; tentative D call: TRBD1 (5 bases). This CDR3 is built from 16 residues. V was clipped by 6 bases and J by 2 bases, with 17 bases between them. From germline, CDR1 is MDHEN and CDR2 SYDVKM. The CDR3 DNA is TGTGCCAGCAGCTGGGGCGGGGTTAGGGGCAATCAGCCCCAGCATTTT. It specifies CASSWGGVRGNQPQHF.

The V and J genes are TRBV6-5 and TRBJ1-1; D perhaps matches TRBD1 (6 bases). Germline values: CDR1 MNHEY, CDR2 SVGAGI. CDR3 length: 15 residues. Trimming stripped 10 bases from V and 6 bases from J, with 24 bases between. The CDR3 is CATIREDLEGAEAFF. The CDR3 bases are TGTGCCACCATTAGAGAGGACCTAGAGGGGGCTGAAGCTTTCTTT.

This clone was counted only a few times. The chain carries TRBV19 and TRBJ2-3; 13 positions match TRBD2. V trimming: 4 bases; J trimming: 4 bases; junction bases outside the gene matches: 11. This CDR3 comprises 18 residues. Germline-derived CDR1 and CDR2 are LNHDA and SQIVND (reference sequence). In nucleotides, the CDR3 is TGTGCCAGTAGTACCCCGCCAGGACTAGCGGGAGTCGCAGATACGCAGTATTTT. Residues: CASSTPPGLAGVADTQYF.

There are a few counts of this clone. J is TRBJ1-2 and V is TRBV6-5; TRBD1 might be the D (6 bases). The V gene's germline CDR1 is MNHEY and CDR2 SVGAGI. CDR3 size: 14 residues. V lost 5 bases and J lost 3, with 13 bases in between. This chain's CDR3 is CASSTQGLDYGYTF. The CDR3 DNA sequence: TGTGCCAGCAGTACACAGGGTCTCGACTATGGCTACACCTTC.

CDR3 region: CASSPTGGGKETQYF. In nucleotides, the CDR3 is TGCGCCAGCAGCCCGACAGGGGGAGGAAAAGAGACCCAGTACTTC. This chain links TRBV5-1 with TRBJ2-5, with 9 bases lining up with TRBD1. Germline V gene data show CDR1 as SGHRS and CDR2 as YFSETQ. The V gene end was trimmed by 4 bases and the J gene end by 3 bases; junction bases not matched to a gene: 7. This CDR3 contains 15 residues.

CDR3 residues: CATRGGSYEQYF. The DNA of the CDR3 is TGTGCCACCAGGGGCGGGAGCTACGAGCAGTACTTC. The chain links TRBV2 to TRBJ2-7; D possibly corresponds to TRBD2 (7 bases). This CDR3 contains 12 residues. V lost 10 bases to trimming and J lost 3 bases, with 13 bases between them. Germline CDR1 and CDR2: SNHLY and FYNNEI.

CDR3 coding DNA: TGTGCCAGCAGCGTTGTAACCGGGACAGGGGGTGATACGCAGTATTTT. Residues: CASSVVTGTGGDTQYF. The chain is built from TRBV9 and TRBJ2-3; TRBD1 matches 11 bases. This CDR3 spans 16 amino acids. Germline-derived CDR1 and CDR2 are SGDLS and YYNGEE. The V gene end was trimmed by 2 bases and the J gene end by 6 bases; junction bases not matched to a gene: 8.

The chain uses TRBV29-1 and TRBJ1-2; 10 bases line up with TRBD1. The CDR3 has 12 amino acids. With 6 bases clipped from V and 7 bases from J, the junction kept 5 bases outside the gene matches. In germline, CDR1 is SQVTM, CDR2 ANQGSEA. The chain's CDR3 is CSVRQGASGYTF. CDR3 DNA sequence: TGCAGCGTCCGACAGGGGGCTTCTGGCTACACCTTC. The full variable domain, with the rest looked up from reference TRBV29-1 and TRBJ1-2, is SAVISQKPSRDICQRGTSLTIQCQVDSQVTMMFWYRQQPGQSLTLIATANQGSEATYESGFVIDKFPISRPNLTFSTLTVSNMSPEDSSIYLCSVRQGASGYTFGSGTRLTVV.

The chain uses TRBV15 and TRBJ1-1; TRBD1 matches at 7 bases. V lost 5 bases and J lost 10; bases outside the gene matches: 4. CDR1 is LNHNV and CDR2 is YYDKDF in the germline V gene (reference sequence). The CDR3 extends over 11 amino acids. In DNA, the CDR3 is TGTGCCACCAGCGAGGCAGGGGGAGCTTTCTTT. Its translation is CATSEAGGAFF.